These 22 T cell receptor beta chains were sequenced from one sample in a study of long-term antiretroviral therapy in people with HIV. Survey level was the resolution at which the v3.0 immunoSEQ assay ran. Only in-frame clones appear in the TCRdb table, and some are missing; sequencing was by immunoSEQ multiplex PCR. The table records 20,000 to 25,000 clones, over 90% of them present only once. Sequencing was performed on unsorted PBMCs, taken 7.6 years after starting antiretroviral therapy. These receptors were obtained from a woman in her 40s with HIV.

This chain joins TRBV5-6 and TRBJ2-1; the match to TRBD1 covers 7 bases. Per the germline V gene, CDR1 is SGHDT and CDR2 is YYEEEE. Trimming took 0 bases from V and 4 from J; bases not matched to a gene: 7. The CDR3 consists of 16 residues. The DNA of the CDR3 is TGTGCCAGCAGCTTGGCCGAGACAGGGAAATACAATGAGCAGTTCTTC. It codes for CASSLAETGKYNEQFF.

The chain recombines TRBV7-9 with TRBJ1-2; D perhaps matches TRBD1 (5 bases). Germline V gene sequence: CDR1 SEHNR, CDR2 FQNEAQ (reference sequence). CDR3 length equals 14 residues. Between the trimmed V and J ends, which lost 2 bases and 3 bases, there was a span of 10 bases. CDR3 protein: CASSLSGTDYGYTF. CDR3 sequence (DNA): TGTGCCAGCAGCTTATCTGGGACTGACTATGGCTACACCTTC.

The chain is built from TRBV7-9 and TRBJ1-5; no firm D call. This CDR3 is 14 amino acids long. Deletions cut 5 bases from V and 0 bases from J, with 8 bases between. Germline V gives CDR1 SEHNR, CDR2 FQNEAQ (reference sequence). The CDR3 loop reads CASSIGISNQPQHF. The CDR3 DNA is TGTGCCAGCAGCATAGGGATTAGCAATCAGCCCCAGCATTTT.

The chain has TRBV27 and TRBJ2-3; no clear D. CDR1 and CDR2 (germline): MNHEY, SMNVEV (reference sequence). The V and J ends lost 5 bases and 0 bases respectively, with 9 bases between them. The CDR3 covers 14 residues. The CDR3 DNA reads TGTGCCAGCAGTCGCCCGACGAGCACAGATACGCAGTATTTT. This gives the protein CASSRPTSTDTQYF.

This chain joins TRBV6-5 and TRBJ1-2; D unclear. The V end was cut by 4 bases, the J end by 1 base, with 10 bases between. The CDR3 sequence is 14 residues long. Germline V gene sequence: CDR1 MNHEY, CDR2 SVGAGI. Here the CDR3 DNA reads TGTGCCAGCAGTTCTGGTGACCGTAACTATGGCTACACCTTC. This gives the protein CASSSGDRNYGYTF.

The chain carries TRBV4-3 and TRBJ1-1; D gene uncertain. The V gene's germline CDR1 is LGHNA and CDR2 YSLEER. The CDR3 covers 13 residues. Trimming took off 0 bases at V and 10 bases at J, with 12 bases between the two ends. The CDR3 loop is CASSQEMGLGAFF. For the CDR3, the DNA is TGCGCCAGCAGCCAAGAAATGGGGTTGGGAGCTTTCTTT.

The J gene is TRBJ2-3, the V gene TRBV11-3; D not certain. CDR3 size: 12 residues. The germline V gene has CDR1 SGHNT and CDR2 YENEEA. V dropped 5 bases and J dropped 4 bases, with 7 bases sitting between them. The CDR3 DNA reads as TGTGCCAGCAGCCGTAACGCAGATACGCAGTATTTT. Translation: CASSRNADTQYF.

The chain couples TRBV11-3 to TRBJ2-7, with D hard to call. The V end was cut by 1 base, the J end by 7 bases, with 11 bases between. From germline, CDR1 is SGHNT and CDR2 YENEEA. The CDR3 length is 13 residues. The CDR3 region is CASSLGRRREQYF. Here the CDR3 DNA reads TGTGCCAGCAGCTTAGGTCGCAGGCGAGAGCAGTACTTC.

The chain is built from TRBV5-3 and TRBJ1-4; 8 nucleotides align to TRBD1. TRBV5-3 is treated as an ORF (open reading frame) with a function not yet certain. CDR3 length: 19 residues. V was clipped by 4 bases and J by 0 bases; unmatched bases: 14. The CDR3 here is CARSPDRGSPLATNEKLFF. CDR3 DNA sequence: TGTGCCAGAAGCCCCGACAGGGGTTCCCCTCTTGCAACTAATGAAAAACTGTTTTTT.

The chain has TRBV7-2 and TRBJ1-6, with D tentatively TRBD1 (6 bases). Trimming removed 1 base at V and 0 bases at J, with 13 bases between. Germline V gene data show CDR1 as SGHTA and CDR2 as FQGNSA. The CDR3 runs 18 residues. For the CDR3, the DNA is TGTGCCAGCAGCTTAGGGCGGGGGGCAAACTCCTATAATTCACCCCTCCACTTT. This codes for CASSLGRGANSYNSPLHF. Using reference TRBV7-2 and TRBJ1-6 for the parts outside the CDR3, the full variable domain is GAGVSQSPSNKVTEKGKDVELRCDPISGHTALYWYRQSLGQGLEFLIYFQGNSAPDKSGLPSDRFSAERTGGSVSTLTIQRTQQEDSAVYLCASSLGRGANSYNSPLHFGNGTRLTVT.

The rearrangement links TRBV4-3 to TRBJ1-6, with TRBD1 matching over 7 bases. Germline V gene lookup returns CDR1 LGHNA and CDR2 YSLEER. V gave up 0 bases and J gave up 7 bases; unmatched junction bases: 6. This CDR3 spans 16 amino acids. The CDR3 DNA is TGCGCCAGCAGCCAAGAGGGGGCGACAGGGAATTCACCCCTCCACTTT. It yields the protein CASSQEGATGNSPLHF.

Here the CDR3 reads CASSLLLGQVNEKLFF. DNA of the CDR3: TGTGCCAGCAGCCTCCTGCTGGGACAGGTTAATGAAAAACTGTTTTTT. The rearrangement links TRBV7-2 to TRBJ1-4; TRBD1 aligns across 8 bases. Germline-derived CDR1 and CDR2 are SGHTA and FQGNSA. There are 16 residues in the CDR3. The J segment lost 4 bases and the V segment lost 5 bases, leaving 9 bases of the junction unmatched.

This sequence joins TRBV7-9 and TRBJ2-1; 15 positions agree with TRBD2. The V and J ends lost 7 bases and 15 bases, in that order; junction bases with no gene match: 16. The germline V gene encodes CDR1 SEHNR and CDR2 FQNEAQ (reference sequence). CDR3 length: 16 residues. For the CDR3, the DNA is TGTGCCAGCATCACCCGACCGGGACTAGCGGGGGGTAGGCCGTTCTTC. Its translation is CASITRPGLAGGRPFF.

The CDR3 nucleotides read TGCGCCAGCAGCTGGGACAAGGCCTATGGCTACACCTTC. This translates into CASSWDKAYGYTF. This sequence joins TRBV5-1 and TRBJ1-2, with a tentative D call TRBD1 (6 bases). V lost 3 bases to trimming and J lost 4 bases, with 10 bases between them. Germline CDR1 and CDR2: SGHRS and YFSETQ. The CDR3 sequence is 13 residues long. Full variable domain (missing parts from reference TRBV5-1 and TRBJ1-2): KAGVTQTPRYLIKTRGQQVTLSCSPISGHRSVSWYQQTPGQGLQFLFEYFSETQRNKGNFPGRFSGRQFSNSRSEMNVSTLELGDSALYLCASSWDKAYGYTFGSGTRLTVV.

This rearrangement joins TRBV2 to TRBJ2-7; a weak D match, TRBD2 (6 bases). CDR3 size: 14 residues. Germline V gene sequence: CDR1 SNHLY, CDR2 FYNNEI. Trimming removed 3 bases at V and 1 base at J, with 10 bases between. The CDR3 nucleotides read TGTGCCAGCAGTGATTTCGGGGGTTCCTACGAGCAGTACTTC. Translating gives CASSDFGGSYEQYF.

The gene calls are TRBV7-9 and TRBJ1-3, with a tentative D call TRBD1 (6 bases). This CDR3 comprises 13 residues. Germline V CDR1 and CDR2: SEHNR, FQNEAQ (reference sequence). Trimming stripped 4 bases from V and 4 bases from J, with 8 bases between. CDR3 in amino acids: CASSSGAGNTIYF. The CDR3 nucleotides read TGTGCCAGCAGCTCGGGGGCCGGAAACACCATATATTTT.

The CDR3, as DNA: TGTGCCTGCCCTCTCGGAGGGGGGAACATTCAGTACTTC. Protein sequence: CACPLGGGNIQYF. The chain joins TRBV30 to TRBJ2-4; perhaps D is TRBD1 or TRBD2 (6 bases each). Germline values: CDR1 GTSNPN, CDR2 SVGIG (reference sequence). Trimming stripped 6 bases from V and 7 bases from J, with 16 bases between. The CDR3 contains 13 residues.

V is TRBV27 and J is TRBJ1-2; D not resolved. This CDR3 has 13 residues. Germline V lookup: CDR1 MNHEY, CDR2 SMNVEV (reference sequence). V gave up 4 bases and J gave up 4 bases, with 10 bases separating them. As DNA, the CDR3 is TGTGCCAGCAGTTCTGGGCCGATCTATGGCTACACCTTC. This translates into CASSSGPIYGYTF.

This clone has only a few counts. The rearrangement links TRBV25-1 to TRBJ1-6, with D possibly TRBD1 on 5 matching bases. Trimming pared 6 bases from V and 9 bases from J, leaving 15 bases between. CDR1 MGHDK and CDR2 SYGVNS come from the germline V gene. CDR3 size: 14 residues. The CDR3 DNA sequence: TGTGCCAGCAGATGGGACCGGGAGAGTTCACCCCTCCACTTT. It codes for CASRWDRESSPLHF. The full variable domain, in which reference TRBV25-1 and TRBJ1-6 provide the parts outside the CDR3, is EADIYQTPRYLVIGTGKKITLECSQTMGHDKMYWYQQDPGMELHLIHYSYGVNSTEKGDLSSESTVSRIRTEHFPLTLESARPSHTSQYLCASRWDRESSPLHFGNGTRLTVT.

In this sample, this clone turned up a few times. The rearrangement links TRBV5-8 to TRBJ1-2; no reliable D call. CDR3 size: 13 residues. Germline lookup yields CDR1 SGHTS and CDR2 YDEGEE. Trimming took off 0 bases at V and 5 bases at J, with 8 bases between the two ends. CDR3: CASSLANLYGYTF. The CDR3 coding sequence is TGTGCCAGCAGCTTGGCGAATTTATATGGCTACACCTTC.

V and J are TRBV6-6 and TRBJ2-7; 7 bases align to TRBD1. Germline CDR1 and CDR2: MNHNY and SVGAGI (reference sequence). The J segment lost 6 bases and the V segment lost 5 bases, leaving 10 bases of the junction unmatched. The CDR3 loop spans 14 amino acids. The CDR3 loop is CASSASRQGSEQYF. DNA for the CDR3: TGTGCCAGCAGTGCATCCCGACAGGGCTCCGAGCAGTACTTC.

The chain recombines TRBV5-4 with TRBJ2-3; TRBD1 matches 7 bases. Germline values: CDR1 SGHNT, CDR2 YYREEE (reference sequence). Trimming took 4 bases from V and 5 from J; bases not matched to a gene: 10. The CDR3 is 15 amino acids. The CDR3 reads CASSRSTGIGDTQYF. DNA for the CDR3: TGTGCCAGCAGCCGTTCGACAGGGATTGGAGATACGCAGTATTTT.